The 3 T cell receptor beta chains reported below all come from one sample, sequenced in a study of post-analysis software for immune sequencing data. Researchers reported that TCR beta cDNA libraries carried unique molecular identifiers. TCRdb used MiXCR to reprocess the PCR reads, holding one entry per CDR3 protein. The sample contains 600,000 to 700,000 distinct CDR3 sequences, over 45% of which appear only once. Study-wide findings and caveats: Five TRBV segments, including TRBV5-6, TRBV5-1 and TRBV20-1, were more frequent in patients than controls.

Their cognate antigens are unknown. The sequencing sample was made of blood. The receptors stem from a girl aged 2 to 9 with multiple sclerosis.

The chain uses TRBV7-2 and TRBJ2-5; D uncertain. The DNA matches TRBJ2-1 better at its end, which makes the J call doubtful. Germline CDR1 and CDR2: SGHTA and FQGNSA. CDR3 length equals 13 residues. The CDR3 is CASSLGAQETQFF. The CDR3 bases are TGTGCCAGCAGCTTAGGAGCCCAAGAGACCCAGTTCTTC.

This chain uses TRBV6-5 with TRBJ2-7; D remains unclear. The length of the CDR3 is 13 residues. Between the trimmed V and J ends, which lost 2 bases and 2 bases, there was a span of 7 bases. Per germline, CDR1 MNHEY and CDR2 SVGAGI. This CDR3 is CASSYDSTYEQYF. The CDR3 DNA is TGTGCCAGCAGTTACGATTCTACCTACGAGCAGTACTTC.

The chain carries TRBV7-2 and TRBJ2-1, with D perhaps matching TRBD1 or TRBD2 (5 bases each). This CDR3 has 17 amino acids. The V gene lost 4 bases and the J gene lost 2 bases, with 18 bases spanning the gap. Germline CDR1 SGHTA, CDR2 FQGNSA. The CDR3 reads CASSWGKVARAYNEQFF. In DNA form, the CDR3 reads TGTGCCAGCAGCTGGGGGAAGGTGGCGAGGGCCTACAATGAGCAGTTCTTC.